This T cell receptor (beta chain) appears in the sequencing data of a study of blood T cells in healthy people across ages. Study details: For every two T cells, template switching captured about one barcoded beta molecule.

About this clonotype itself: Its target is not known.

General study findings and limits: Estimates of total diversity, which came from one million sequenced T cells, were considered to be underestimates.

Healthy Russian Caucasian donors spanned ages 6 to 90 years. A J-beta primer mix and a sample-barcoded 5' primer were used in a second PCR of roughly 7 to 12 cycles. Every cDNA molecule carried a tag from a template-switch adaptor bearing 12 random nucleotides. TCRdb re-analysed the 5' RACE reads in MiXCR, keeping a single row per CDR3 protein. The repertoire holds about 1.4 million distinct CDR3 sequences, with approximately 59% as singletons. CDR3 length equals 15 residues. CDR1 and CDR2 (germline): MGHRA, YSYEKL. The V end lost 3 bases, the J end lost 1 base, and 11 bases lay between the germline ends.

The sequencing input was blood. This TCR came from a man younger than 35 in good health. The rearrangement links TRBV4-1 to TRBJ2-3; a possible D gene is TRBD1 (5 bases). CDR3 sequence: CASSHIRGGTDTQYF. The CDR3 region has the DNA TGCGCCAGCAGCCACATTAGGGGCGGCACAGATACGCAGTATTTT.